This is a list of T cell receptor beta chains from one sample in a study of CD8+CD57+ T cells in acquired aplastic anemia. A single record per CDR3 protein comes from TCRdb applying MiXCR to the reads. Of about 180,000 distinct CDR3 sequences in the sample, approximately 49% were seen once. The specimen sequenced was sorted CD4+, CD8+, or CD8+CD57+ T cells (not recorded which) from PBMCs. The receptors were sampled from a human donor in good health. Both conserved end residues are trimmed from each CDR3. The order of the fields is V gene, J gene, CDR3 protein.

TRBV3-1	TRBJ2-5	ASSQQGADETQY
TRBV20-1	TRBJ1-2	SAERDGGYT
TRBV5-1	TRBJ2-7	ASSQRSGNEQY
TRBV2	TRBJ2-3	ASRAGLTSTDTQY
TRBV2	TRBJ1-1	ASSAQGHTEAF
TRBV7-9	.	ASSLSSELF
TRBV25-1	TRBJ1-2	ASRDAGGMHGYT
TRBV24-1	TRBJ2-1	ATSDMNRGGEQF
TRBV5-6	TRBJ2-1	ASSLGLASNEQF
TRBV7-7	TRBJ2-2	ASSQSPRTGELF
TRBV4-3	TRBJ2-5	ASSQEPYPGQGEETQY
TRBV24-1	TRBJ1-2	ATSDYSGYGYT
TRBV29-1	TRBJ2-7	SVEVTRNEQY
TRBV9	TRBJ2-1	ASSPRAGGGPDKEQF
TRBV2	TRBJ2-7	ASRKSSSYEQY
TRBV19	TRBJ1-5	ASSVRDSNQPQH
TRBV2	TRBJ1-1	ASINTGRDTEAF
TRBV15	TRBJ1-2	ATSRDLPSPSGYT
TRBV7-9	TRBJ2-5	ASSLASRGPETQY
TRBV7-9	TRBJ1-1	ASSLVGPEAF
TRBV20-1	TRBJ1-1	SARTYEAF
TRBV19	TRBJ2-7	ASSIYGMGPYEQY
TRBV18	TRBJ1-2	ASSSDSSTYGYT
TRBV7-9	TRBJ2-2	ASSLTSGEPNTGELF
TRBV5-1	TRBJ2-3	ASDSGSSTDTQY
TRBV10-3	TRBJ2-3	AISEGSGRTGDTQY
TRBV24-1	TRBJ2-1	ATSDRGSAGENEQF
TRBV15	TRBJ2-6	ATSRGQASGANVLT
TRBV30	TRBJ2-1	AWSSSYNEQF
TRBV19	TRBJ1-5	ASSISGHSNQPQH
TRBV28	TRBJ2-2	ASSSHRSRANTGELF
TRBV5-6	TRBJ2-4	ASSFRGFGKNIQY
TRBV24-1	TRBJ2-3	ATSDNGLEDTQY
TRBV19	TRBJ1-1	ASSIRGAVEAF
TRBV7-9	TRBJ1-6	ASSPGLTRLH
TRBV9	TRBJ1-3	ASSGQGQGTLRSGNTIY
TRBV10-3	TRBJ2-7	AISDLGGSSSYEQY
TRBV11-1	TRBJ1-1	ASSFSGNTEAF
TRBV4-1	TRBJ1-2	ASSQDGGRETSGYT
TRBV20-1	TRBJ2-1	SAILSGRAYGGEQF
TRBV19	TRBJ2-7	ASSIGSNYEQY
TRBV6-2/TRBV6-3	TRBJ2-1	ASSYQGGIYNEQF
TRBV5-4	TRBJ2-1	ASSLTGDLYNEQF
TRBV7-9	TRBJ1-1	ASSFGGATEAF
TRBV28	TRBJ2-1	ASTILLRSNEQF
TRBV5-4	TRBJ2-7	ASNQMGDYEQY
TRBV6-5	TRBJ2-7	ASSSTDRDLGNEQY
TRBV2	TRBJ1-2	ASSEAPDSHYGYT
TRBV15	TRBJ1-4	ATSRVDNEKLF